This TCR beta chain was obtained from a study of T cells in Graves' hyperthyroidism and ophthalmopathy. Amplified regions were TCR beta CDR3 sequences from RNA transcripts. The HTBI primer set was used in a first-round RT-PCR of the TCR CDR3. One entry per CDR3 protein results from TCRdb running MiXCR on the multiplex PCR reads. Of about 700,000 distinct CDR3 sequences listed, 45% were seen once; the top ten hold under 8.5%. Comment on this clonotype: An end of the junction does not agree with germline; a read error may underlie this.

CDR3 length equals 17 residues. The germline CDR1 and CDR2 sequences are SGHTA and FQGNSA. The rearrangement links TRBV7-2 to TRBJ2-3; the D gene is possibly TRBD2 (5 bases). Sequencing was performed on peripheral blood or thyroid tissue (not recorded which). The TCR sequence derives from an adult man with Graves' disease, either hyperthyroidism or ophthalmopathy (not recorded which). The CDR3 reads CASGLPASPPSTDTQYF. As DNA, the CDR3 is TGTGCCAGCGGCTTACCGGCTAGCCCTCCTAGCACAGATACGCAGTATTTT.